This T cell receptor (beta chain) was identified in a study of immune heterogeneity within non-small cell lung tumors. This clonotype turned up a few times. The CDR3 covers 15 residues. Germline-derived CDR1 and CDR2 are SGHRS and YFSETQ. With 4 bases clipped from V and 2 bases from J, the junction kept 8 bases outside the gene matches. Multiplex PCR employing 32 V and 13 J primers generated amplicons of the TCR beta CDR3. TCRdb fed the multiplex PCR reads into MiXCR, producing one record per CDR3 protein. The table lists fewer than 12,000 distinct CDR3 sequences, 25% to 30% of them singletons. Bulk tumor genomic DNA, roughly 600 ng per sample, was used as template. Widely spaced biopsies, several per primary tumor, were obtained at surgery. Patients had untreated, newly diagnosed non-small cell lung cancer and underwent curative surgery.

The chain carries TRBV5-1 and TRBJ2-5, with 7 bases matching TRBD2. This TCR derives from a man aged 45-60 years with non-small cell lung cancer. Sequenced input: lung tumor tissue. The CDR3 region has the DNA TGCGCCAGCAGCCGCGCTCTAGCGGTACAAGAGACCCAGTACTTC. Translated: CASSRALAVQETQYF.